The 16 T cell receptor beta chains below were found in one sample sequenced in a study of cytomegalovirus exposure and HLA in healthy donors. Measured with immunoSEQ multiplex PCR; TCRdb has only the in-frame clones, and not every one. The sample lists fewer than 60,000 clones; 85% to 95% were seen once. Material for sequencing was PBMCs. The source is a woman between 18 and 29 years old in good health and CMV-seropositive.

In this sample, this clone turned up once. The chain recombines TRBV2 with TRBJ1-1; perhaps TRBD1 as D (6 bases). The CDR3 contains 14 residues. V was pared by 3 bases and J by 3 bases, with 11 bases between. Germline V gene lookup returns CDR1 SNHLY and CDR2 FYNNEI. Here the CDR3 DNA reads TGTGCCAGCAGTGACGGGACACGGTACACTGAAGCTTTCTTT. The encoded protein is CASSDGTRYTEAFF.

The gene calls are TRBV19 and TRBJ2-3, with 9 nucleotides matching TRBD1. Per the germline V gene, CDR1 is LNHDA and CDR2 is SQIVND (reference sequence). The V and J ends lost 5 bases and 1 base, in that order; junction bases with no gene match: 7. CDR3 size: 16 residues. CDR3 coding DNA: TGTGCCAGTAGTTCCGGGACAGGGTATGGCACAGATACGCAGTATTTT. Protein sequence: CASSSGTGYGTDTQYF.

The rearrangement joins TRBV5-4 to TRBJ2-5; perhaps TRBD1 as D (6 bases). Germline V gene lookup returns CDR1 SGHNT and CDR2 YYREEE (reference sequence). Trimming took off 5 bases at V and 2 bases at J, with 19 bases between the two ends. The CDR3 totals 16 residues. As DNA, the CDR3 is TGTGCCAGCAGTCAGGTGGACAGCACGGGACAAGAGACCCAGTACTTC. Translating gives CASSQVDSTGQETQYF.

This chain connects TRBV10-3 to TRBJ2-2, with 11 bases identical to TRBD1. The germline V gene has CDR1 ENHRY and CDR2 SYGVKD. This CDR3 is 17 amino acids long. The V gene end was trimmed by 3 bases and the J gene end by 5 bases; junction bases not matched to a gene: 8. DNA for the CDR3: TGTGCCATCAGTGACGTCGGGACAGGGGGGTCGACCGGGGAGCTGTTTTTT. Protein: CAISDVGTGGSTGELFF.

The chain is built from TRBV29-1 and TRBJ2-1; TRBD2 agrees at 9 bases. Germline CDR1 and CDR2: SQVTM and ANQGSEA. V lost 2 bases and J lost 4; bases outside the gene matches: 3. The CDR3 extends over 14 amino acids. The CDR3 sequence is CSVERGGDYNEQFF. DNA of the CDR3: TGCAGCGTTGAACGCGGGGGGGATTACAATGAGCAGTTCTTC.

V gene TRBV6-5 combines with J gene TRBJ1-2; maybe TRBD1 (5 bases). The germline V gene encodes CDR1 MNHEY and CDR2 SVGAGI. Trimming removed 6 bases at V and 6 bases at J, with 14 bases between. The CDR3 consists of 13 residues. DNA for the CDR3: TGTGCCAGCAGAAGGCAGGGTATGGATGGCTACACCTTC. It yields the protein CASRRQGMDGYTF.

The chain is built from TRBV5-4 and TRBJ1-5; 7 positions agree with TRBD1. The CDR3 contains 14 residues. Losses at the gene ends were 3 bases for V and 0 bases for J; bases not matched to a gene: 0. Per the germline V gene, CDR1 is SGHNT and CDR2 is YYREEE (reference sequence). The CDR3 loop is CASSSGGSNQPQHF. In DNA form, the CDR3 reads TGTGCCAGCAGCTCAGGGGGTAGCAATCAGCCCCAGCATTTT.

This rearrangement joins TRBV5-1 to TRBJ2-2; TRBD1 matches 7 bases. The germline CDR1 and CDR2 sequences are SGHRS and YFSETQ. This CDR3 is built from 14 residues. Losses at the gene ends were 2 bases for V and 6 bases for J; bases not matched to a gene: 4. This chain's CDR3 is CASSFTGVAGELFF. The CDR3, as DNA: TGCGCCAGCAGCTTCACAGGGGTCGCCGGGGAGCTGTTTTTT.

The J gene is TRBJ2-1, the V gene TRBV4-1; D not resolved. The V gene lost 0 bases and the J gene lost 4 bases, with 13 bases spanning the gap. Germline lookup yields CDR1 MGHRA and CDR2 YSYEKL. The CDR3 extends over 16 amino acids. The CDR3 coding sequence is TGCGCCAGCAGCCAAGAAGCCTCGCCCCCATACAATGAGCAGTTCTTC. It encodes CASSQEASPPYNEQFF.

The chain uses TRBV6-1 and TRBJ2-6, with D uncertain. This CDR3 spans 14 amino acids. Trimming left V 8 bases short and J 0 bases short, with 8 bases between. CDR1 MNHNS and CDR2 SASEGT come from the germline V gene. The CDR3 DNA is TGTGCCAGCCGACATTTCTCTGGGGCCAACGTCCTGACTTTC. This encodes CASRHFSGANVLTF.

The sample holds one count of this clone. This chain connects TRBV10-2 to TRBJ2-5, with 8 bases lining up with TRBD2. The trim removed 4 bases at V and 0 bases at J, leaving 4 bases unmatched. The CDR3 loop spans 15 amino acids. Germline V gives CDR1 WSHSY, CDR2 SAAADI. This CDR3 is CASSGSGAHQETQYF. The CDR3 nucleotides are TGCGCCAGCAGTGGTAGCGGGGCCCACCAAGAGACCCAGTACTTC.

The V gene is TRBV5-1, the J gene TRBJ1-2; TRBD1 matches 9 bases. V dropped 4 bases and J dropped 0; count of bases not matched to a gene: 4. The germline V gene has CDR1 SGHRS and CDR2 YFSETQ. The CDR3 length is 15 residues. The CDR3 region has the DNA TGCGCCAGCAGCAAAGGACAGGGGCCTAACTATGGCTACACCTTC. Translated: CASSKGQGPNYGYTF.

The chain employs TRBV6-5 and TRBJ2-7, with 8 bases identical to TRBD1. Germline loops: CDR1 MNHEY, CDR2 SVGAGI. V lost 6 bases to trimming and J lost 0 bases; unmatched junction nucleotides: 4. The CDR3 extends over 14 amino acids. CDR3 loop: CASRKDRASYEQYF. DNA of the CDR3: TGTGCCAGCAGAAAGGACAGGGCCTCCTACGAGCAGTACTTC.

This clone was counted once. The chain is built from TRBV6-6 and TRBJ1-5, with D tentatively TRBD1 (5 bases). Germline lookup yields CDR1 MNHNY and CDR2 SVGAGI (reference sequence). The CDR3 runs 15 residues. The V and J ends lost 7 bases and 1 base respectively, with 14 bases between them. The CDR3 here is CASIMGRLSNQPQHF. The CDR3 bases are TGTGCCAGCATCATGGGGCGCTTGAGCAATCAGCCCCAGCATTTT.

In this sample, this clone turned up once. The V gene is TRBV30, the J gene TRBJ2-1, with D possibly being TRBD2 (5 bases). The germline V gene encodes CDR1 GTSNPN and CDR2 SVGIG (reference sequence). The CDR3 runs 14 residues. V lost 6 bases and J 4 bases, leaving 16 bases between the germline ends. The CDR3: CACTEGLRYNEQFF. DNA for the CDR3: TGTGCCTGCACCGAGGGATTACGATACAATGAGCAGTTCTTC.

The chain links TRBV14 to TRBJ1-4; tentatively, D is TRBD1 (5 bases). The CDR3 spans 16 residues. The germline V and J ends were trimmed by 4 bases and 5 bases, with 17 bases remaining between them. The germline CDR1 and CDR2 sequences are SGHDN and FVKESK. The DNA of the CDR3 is TGTGCCAGCAGCCTCCGGGAGGGGATCAAAAATGAAAAACTGTTTTTT. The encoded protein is CASSLREGIKNEKLFF.